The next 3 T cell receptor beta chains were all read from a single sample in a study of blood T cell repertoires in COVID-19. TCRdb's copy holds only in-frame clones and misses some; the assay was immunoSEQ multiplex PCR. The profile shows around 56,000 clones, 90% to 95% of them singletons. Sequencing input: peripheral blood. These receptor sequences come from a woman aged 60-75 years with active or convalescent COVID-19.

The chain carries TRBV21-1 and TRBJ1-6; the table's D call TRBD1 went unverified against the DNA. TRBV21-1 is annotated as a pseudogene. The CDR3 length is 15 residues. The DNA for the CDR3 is TGTGCCAGGAGCTACTGGACAGGGCATAATTCACCCCTCCACTTT. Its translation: CARSYWTGHNSPLHF.

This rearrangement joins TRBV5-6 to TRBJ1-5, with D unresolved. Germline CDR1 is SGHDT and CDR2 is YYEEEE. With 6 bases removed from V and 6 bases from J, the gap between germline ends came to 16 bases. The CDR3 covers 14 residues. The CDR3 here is CASNSGRSAQPQHF. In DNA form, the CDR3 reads TGTGCCAGCAATAGCGGGAGAAGCGCTCAGCCCCAGCATTTT.

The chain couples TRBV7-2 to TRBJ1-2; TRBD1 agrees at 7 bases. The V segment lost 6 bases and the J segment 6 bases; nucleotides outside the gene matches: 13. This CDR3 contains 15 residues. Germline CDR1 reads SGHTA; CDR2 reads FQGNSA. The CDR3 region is CASSSYEVRGDGYTF. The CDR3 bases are TGTGCCAGCAGTTCATACGAGGTCAGGGGGGATGGCTACACCTTC. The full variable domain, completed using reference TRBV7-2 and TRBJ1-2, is GAGVSQSPSNKVTEKGKDVELRCDPISGHTALYWYRQSLGQGLEFLIYFQGNSAPDKSGLPSDRFSAERTGGSVSTLTIQRTQQEDSAVYLCASSSYEVRGDGYTFGSGTRLTVV.